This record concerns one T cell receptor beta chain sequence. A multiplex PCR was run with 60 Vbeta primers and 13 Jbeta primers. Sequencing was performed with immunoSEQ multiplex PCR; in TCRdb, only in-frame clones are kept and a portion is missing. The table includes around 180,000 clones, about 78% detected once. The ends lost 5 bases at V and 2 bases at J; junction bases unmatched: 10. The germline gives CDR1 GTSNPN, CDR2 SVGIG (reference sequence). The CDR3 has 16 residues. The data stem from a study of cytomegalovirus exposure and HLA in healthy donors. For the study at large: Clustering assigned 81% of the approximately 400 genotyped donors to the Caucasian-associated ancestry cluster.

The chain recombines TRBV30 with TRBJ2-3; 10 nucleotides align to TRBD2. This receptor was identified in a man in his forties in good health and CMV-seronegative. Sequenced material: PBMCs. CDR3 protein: CAWLPGTSVFTDTQYF. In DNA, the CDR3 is TGTGCCTGGCTGCCCGGGACTAGCGTCTTCACAGATACGCAGTATTTT.